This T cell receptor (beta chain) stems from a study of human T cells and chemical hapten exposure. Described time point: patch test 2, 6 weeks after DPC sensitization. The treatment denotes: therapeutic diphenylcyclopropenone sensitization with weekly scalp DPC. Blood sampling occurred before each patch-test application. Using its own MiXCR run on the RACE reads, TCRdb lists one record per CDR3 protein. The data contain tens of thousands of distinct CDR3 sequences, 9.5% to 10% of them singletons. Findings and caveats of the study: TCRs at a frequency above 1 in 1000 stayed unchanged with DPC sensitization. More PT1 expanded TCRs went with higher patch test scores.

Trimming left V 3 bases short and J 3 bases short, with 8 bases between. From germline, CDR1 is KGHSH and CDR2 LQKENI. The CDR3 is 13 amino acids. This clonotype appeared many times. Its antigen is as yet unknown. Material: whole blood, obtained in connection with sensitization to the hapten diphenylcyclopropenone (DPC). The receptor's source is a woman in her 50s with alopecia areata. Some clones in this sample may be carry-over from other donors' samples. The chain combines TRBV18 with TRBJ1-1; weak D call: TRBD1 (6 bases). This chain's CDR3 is CASSPNRDTEAFF. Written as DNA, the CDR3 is TGTGCCAGCTCACCCAACAGGGACACTGAAGCTTTCTTT.